This passage covers 20 T cell receptor beta chains from one sample sequenced in a study of vaccination effects on CD4 cells after COVID-19. Their target antigens are unknown. Antigen-specific CD4+ T cell clonotypes were called by their expansion after viral peptide-pool culture in ViraFEST. Having been cultured for less than 12 days, the cells underwent CD4+ T cell isolation. The participants, recipients of two vaccine doses, got either BNT162b2 or mRNA-1273. Using immunoSEQ multiplex PCR, the repertoire was profiled, and TCRdb retains in-frame clones only, with some absent. The sample holds 30,000 to 35,000 clones; around 80% are singletons and the top ten take less than 1.6%. Source: CD4+ T cells from PBMCs cultured with HCoV-NL63 spike peptides, taken after COVID-19 vaccination. The receptors stem from a human donor who received a COVID-19 vaccine. Some clones in this sample may be carry-over from other donors' samples.

J is TRBJ1-1 and V is TRBV6-5, with D possibly matching TRBD1 (5 bases). The CDR3 runs to 14 residues. Germline CDR1 is MNHEY and CDR2 is SVGAGI. V gave up 4 bases and J gave up 1 base, with 10 bases separating them. The CDR3 region is CASSLGRKNTEAFF. Here the CDR3 DNA reads TGTGCCAGCAGTTTGGGGCGGAAGAACACTGAAGCTTTCTTT.

This clone was seen a single time. This chain uses TRBV4-3 with TRBJ1-2, with D tentatively TRBD1 (6 bases). Germline V lookup: CDR1 LGHNA, CDR2 YSLEER. V gave up 0 bases and J gave up 9 bases, with 29 bases separating them. There are 19 residues in the CDR3. The CDR3 DNA reads TGCGCCAGCAGCCAAGAAATTCGCGGGGGCGGGATAAGCCCTATGAGCTACACCTTC. Amino acids: CASSQEIRGGGISPMSYTF.

A single count supports this clone. The chain is built from TRBV9 and TRBJ1-2; TRBD1 matches 9 bases. After removal of 3 bases from V and 2 bases from J, the junction contained 5 bases not matched to a gene. Germline CDR1 reads SGDLS; CDR2 reads YYNGEE. There are 15 residues in the CDR3. The CDR3 is CASSAPDRGNYGYTF. The CDR3 nucleotides read TGTGCCAGCAGCGCACCCGACAGGGGGAACTATGGCTACACCTTC.

This clone was counted a few times. The CDR3 is CASSGRQGNYGYTF. CDR3 nucleotides: TGTGCCAGCAGTGGGAGACAGGGGAACTATGGCTACACCTTC. This rearrangement joins TRBV6-2 or TRBV6-3 to TRBJ1-2; 8 bases line up with TRBD1. CDR3 length: 14 amino acids. With V trimmed by 5 bases and J by 2 bases, 4 bases remained unmatched. CDR1 is MNHEY and CDR2 is SVGEGT in the germline V gene.

This chain links TRBV5-5 with TRBJ1-6; maybe TRBD1 (6 bases). The CDR3 totals 13 residues. Trimming cost V 4 bases and J 8 bases, with 10 bases left between them. Germline V gene sequence: CDR1 SGHKS, CDR2 YYEKEE (reference sequence). CDR3 loop: CASSRNRDSPLHF. CDR3 nucleotide sequence: TGTGCCAGCAGCCGTAACAGGGATTCACCCCTCCACTTT.

The chain recombines TRBV4-1 with TRBJ2-3; D unclear. V lost 4 bases and J 3 bases, leaving 17 bases between the germline ends. Germline CDR1 MGHRA, CDR2 YSYEKL. CDR3 size: 16 residues. CDR3 protein: CASSRLGIPFTDTQYF. In DNA, the CDR3 is TGCGCCAGCAGCCGGTTAGGCATACCTTTTACAGATACGCAGTATTTT.

The chain recombines TRBV30 with TRBJ1-3; TRBD1 is a possible D gene (6 bases). CDR3 length equals 15 residues. Germline V gene sequence: CDR1 GTSNPN, CDR2 SVGIG (reference sequence). V lost 3 bases, J lost 0 bases, and 12 bases lay in between. The CDR3 reads CAWRGRQDSGNTIYF. The CDR3 DNA reads as TGTGCCTGGAGGGGTAGACAGGACTCTGGAAACACCATATATTTT. The entire variable domain, with the rest obtained from reference TRBV30 and TRBJ1-3, is as follows: SQTIHQWPATLVQPVGSPLSLECTVEGTSNPNLYWYRQAAGRGLQLLFYSVGIGQISSEVPQNLSASRPQDRQFILSSKKLLLSDSGFYLCAWRGRQDSGNTIYFGEGSWLTVV.

The chain uses TRBV15 and TRBJ2-2, with D perhaps matching TRBD1 or TRBD2 (6 bases each). The CDR3 covers 17 residues. The V and J ends lost 0 bases and 1 base respectively, with 12 bases between them. From germline, CDR1 is LNHNV and CDR2 YYDKDF (reference sequence). CDR3 coding DNA: TGTGCCACCAGCAGAGATCAGGCGGGACAGAACACCGGGGAGCTGTTTTTT. Its protein product is CATSRDQAGQNTGELFF.

The genes are TRBV28 and TRBJ1-2; D not certain. Germline V CDR1 and CDR2: MDHEN, SYDVKM. Trimming left V 7 bases short and J 3 bases short, with 12 bases between. The CDR3 spans 13 residues. The CDR3 sequence: CASTLPGYYGYTF. CDR3 DNA sequence: TGTGCCAGCACCCTTCCGGGCTACTATGGCTACACCTTC.

The chain uses TRBV6-5 and TRBJ1-3; D not resolved. V dropped 5 bases and J dropped 0 bases, with 11 bases sitting between them. CDR1 is MNHEY and CDR2 is SVGAGI in the germline V gene. The CDR3 contains 15 residues. In nucleotides, the CDR3 is TGTGCCAGCAGTCCCAGGCGAAGCTCTGGAAACACCATATATTTT. This translates into CASSPRRSSGNTIYF.

The rearrangement uses TRBV11-2 and TRBJ2-7; 7 nucleotides agree with TRBD1. Looked up from germline, CDR1 is SGHAT and CDR2 is FQNNGV. The CDR3 extends over 14 amino acids. V lost 9 bases and J lost 1; bases outside the gene matches: 9. CDR3 sequence: CASAKGALSYEQYV. Written as DNA, the CDR3 is TGTGCCAGTGCCAAGGGGGCACTTTCCTACGAGCAGTACGTC.

The chain couples TRBV2 to TRBJ2-7, with 7 bases identical to TRBD1. V lost 6 bases, J lost 5 bases, and 10 bases stayed unmatched. CDR1 and CDR2 from the germline V gene are SNHLY and FYNNEI. This CDR3 contains 14 residues. The CDR3 protein is CASRRDRVNNEQYV. The CDR3 DNA is TGTGCCAGCAGACGCGACAGGGTAAATAACGAGCAGTACGTC.

The chain joins TRBV5-4 to TRBJ2-5; D is possibly TRBD2 (6 bases). Germline CDR1 and CDR2: SGHNT and YYREEE (reference sequence). The CDR3 covers 13 residues. V gave up 4 bases and J gave up 4 bases, with 11 bases separating them. The CDR3 nucleotides read TGTGCCAGCAGCCCCGGGGGAGCAGAGACCCAGTACTTC. This codes for CASSPGGAETQYF.

V and J are TRBV29-1 and TRBJ1-2; D may be TRBD1 (6 bases). V lost 7 bases and J lost 2, with 11 bases in between. CDR1 SQVTM and CDR2 ANQGSEA come from the germline V gene. The CDR3 runs to 12 residues. The CDR3 DNA sequence: TGCAGCGGTACAGGGTCAAACTATGGCTACACCTTC. As protein: CSGTGSNYGYTF. The complete variable domain, with remaining parts taken from reference TRBV29-1 and TRBJ1-2, reads SAVISQKPSRDICQRGTSLTIQCQVDSQVTMMFWYRQQPGQSLTLIATANQGSEATYESGFVIDKFPISRPNLTFSTLTVSNMSPEDSSIYLCSGTGSNYGYTFGSGTRLTVV.

The chain couples TRBV18 to TRBJ1-1; D gene unclear. This CDR3 contains 11 residues. V lost 6 bases and J 13 bases, leaving 15 bases between the germline ends. Germline values: CDR1 KGHSH, CDR2 LQKENI. This CDR3 is CASSPREKGFF. CDR3 coding DNA: TGTGCCAGCTCCCCAAGGGAGAAAGGTTTCTTT.

The chain recombines TRBV29-1 with TRBJ2-3; TRBD2 aligns across 8 bases. V gave up 3 bases and J gave up 1 base; unmatched junction bases: 0. The CDR3 is 13 residues long. Germline CDR1 and CDR2: SQVTM and ANQGSEA. Written as DNA, the CDR3 is TGCAGCGTTGAGCGGGGGGGCACAGATACGCAGTATTTT. This sequence encodes CSVERGGTDTQYF.

A few counts support this clone. The rearrangement uses TRBV5-4 and TRBJ2-5; D might be TRBD1 or TRBD2, each matching 5 bases. This CDR3 contains 14 residues. The ends were cut back, 4 bases at V and 5 bases at J, with 15 bases in the middle. Germline V gene data show CDR1 as SGHNT and CDR2 as YYREEE (reference sequence). CDR3 protein: CASSVRTGTETQYF. The CDR3 DNA reads TGTGCCAGCAGCGTGAGGACGGGGACCGAGACCCAGTACTTC.

This rearrangement joins TRBV18 to TRBJ2-1, with 7 bases aligning to TRBD1. Germline V gives CDR1 KGHSH, CDR2 LQKENI. J lost 8 bases, V lost 3 bases, and 4 bases had no gene match. The CDR3 loop spans 13 amino acids. CDR3 loop: CASSPNRGYEQFF. CDR3 sequence (DNA): TGTGCCAGCTCACCGAACAGGGGCTATGAGCAGTTCTTC.

The chain carries TRBV5-8 and TRBJ2-5; 11 bases are shared with TRBD2. Looked up from germline, CDR1 is SGHTS and CDR2 is YDEGEE. The CDR3 consists of 15 residues. The ends lost 6 bases at V and 2 bases at J; junction bases unmatched: 6. The CDR3 DNA sequence: TGTGCCAGCAAGAGGGGACTAGCGGATCAAGAGACCCAGTACTTC. Its protein is CASKRGLADQETQYF.

The rearrangement uses TRBV16 and TRBJ2-4; tentatively, D is TRBD2 (6 bases). Germline CDR1 KGHSY, CDR2 FQNENV. There are 19 residues in the CDR3. Deletions cut 4 bases from V and 0 bases from J, with 22 bases between. The CDR3 here is CASSPPEGPTLLAKNIQYF. CDR3 sequence (DNA): TGTGCCAGCAGCCCCCCGGAGGGCCCGACCCTGCTAGCCAAAAACATTCAGTACTTC.